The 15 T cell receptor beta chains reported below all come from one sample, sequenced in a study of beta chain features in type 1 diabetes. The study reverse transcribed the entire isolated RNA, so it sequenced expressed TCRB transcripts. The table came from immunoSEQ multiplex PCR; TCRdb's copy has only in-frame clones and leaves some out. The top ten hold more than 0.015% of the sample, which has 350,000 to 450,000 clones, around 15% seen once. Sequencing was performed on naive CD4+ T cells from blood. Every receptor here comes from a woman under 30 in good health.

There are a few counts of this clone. DNA for the CDR3: TGTGCCAGCAGCCCGAGGACCGGGGAGCTGTTTTTT. The encoded protein is CASSPRTGELFF. The chain links TRBV2 to TRBJ2-2; no firm D call. The CDR3 has 12 amino acids. The germline CDR1 and CDR2 sequences are SNHLY and FYNNEI. The V and J ends lost 6 bases and 5 bases respectively, with 7 bases between them.

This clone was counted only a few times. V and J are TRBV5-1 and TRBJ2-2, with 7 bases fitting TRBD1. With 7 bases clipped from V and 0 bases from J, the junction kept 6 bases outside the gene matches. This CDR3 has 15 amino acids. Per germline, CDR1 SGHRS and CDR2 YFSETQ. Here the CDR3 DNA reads TGCGCCAGCGGCCTCGGGACAGCGAACACCGGGGAGCTGTTTTTT. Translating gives CASGLGTANTGELFF.

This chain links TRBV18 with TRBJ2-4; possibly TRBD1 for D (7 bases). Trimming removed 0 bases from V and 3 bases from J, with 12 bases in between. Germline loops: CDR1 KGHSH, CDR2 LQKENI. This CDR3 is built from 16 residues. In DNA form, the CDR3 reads TGTGCCAGCTCACCACCAAGTCAGGGGGGCAAAAACATTCAGTACTTC. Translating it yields CASSPPSQGGKNIQYF. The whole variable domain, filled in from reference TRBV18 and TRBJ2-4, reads NAGVMQNPRHLVRRRGQEARLRCSPMKGHSHVYWYRQLPEEGLKFMVYLQKENIIDESGMPKERFSAEFPKEGPSILRIQQVVRGDSAAYFCASSPPSQGGKNIQYFGAGTRLSVL.

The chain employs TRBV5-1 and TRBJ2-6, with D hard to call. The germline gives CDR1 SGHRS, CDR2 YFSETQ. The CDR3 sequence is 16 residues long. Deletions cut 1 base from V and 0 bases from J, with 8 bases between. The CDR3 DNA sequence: TGCGCCAGCAGCTTGCCTGGCAGCTCTGGGGCCAACGTCCTGACTTTC. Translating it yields CASSLPGSSGANVLTF.

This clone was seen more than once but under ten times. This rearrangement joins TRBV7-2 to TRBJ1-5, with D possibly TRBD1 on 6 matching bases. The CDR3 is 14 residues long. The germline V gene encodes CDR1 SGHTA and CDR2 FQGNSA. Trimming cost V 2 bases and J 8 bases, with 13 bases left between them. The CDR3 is CASSLYTGSEPQHF. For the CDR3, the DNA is TGTGCCAGCAGCTTATACACAGGGTCGGAGCCCCAGCATTTT.

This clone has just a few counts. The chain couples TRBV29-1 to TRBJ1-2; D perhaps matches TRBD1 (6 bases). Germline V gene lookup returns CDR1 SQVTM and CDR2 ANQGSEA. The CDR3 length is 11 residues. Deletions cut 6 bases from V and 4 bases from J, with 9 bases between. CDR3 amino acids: CSVGDIYGYTF. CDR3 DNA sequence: TGCAGCGTGGGGGACATCTATGGCTACACCTTC.

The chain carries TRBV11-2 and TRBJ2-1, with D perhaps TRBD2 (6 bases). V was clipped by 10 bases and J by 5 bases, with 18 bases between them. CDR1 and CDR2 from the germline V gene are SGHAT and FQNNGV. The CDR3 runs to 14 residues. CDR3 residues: CATYNRRVDNEQFF. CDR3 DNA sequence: TGTGCCACCTACAACAGGAGGGTCGACAATGAGCAGTTCTTC.

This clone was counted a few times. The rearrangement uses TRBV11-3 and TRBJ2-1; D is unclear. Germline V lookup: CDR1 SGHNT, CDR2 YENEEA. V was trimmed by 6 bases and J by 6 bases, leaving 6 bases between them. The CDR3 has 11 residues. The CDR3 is CASSNSNEQFF. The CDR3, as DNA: TGTGCCAGCAGTAACAGCAATGAGCAGTTCTTC.

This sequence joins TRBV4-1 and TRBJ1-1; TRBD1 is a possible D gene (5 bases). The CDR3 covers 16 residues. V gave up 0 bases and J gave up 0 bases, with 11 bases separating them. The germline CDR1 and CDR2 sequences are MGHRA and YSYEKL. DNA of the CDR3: TGCGCCAGCAGCCAAGATTCTCGGACACTGAACACTGAAGCTTTCTTT. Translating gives CASSQDSRTLNTEAFF.

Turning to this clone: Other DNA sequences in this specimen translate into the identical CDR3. This CDR3 is CASSSNTDTQYF. In nucleotides, the CDR3 is TGTGCCAGCAGCTCCAACACAGATACGCAGTATTTT. The chain has TRBV11-2 and TRBJ2-3; D gene unclear. The V and J ends lost 4 bases and 2 bases respectively, with 4 bases between them. This CDR3 contains 12 residues. Germline assignment: CDR1 SGHAT and CDR2 FQNNGV.

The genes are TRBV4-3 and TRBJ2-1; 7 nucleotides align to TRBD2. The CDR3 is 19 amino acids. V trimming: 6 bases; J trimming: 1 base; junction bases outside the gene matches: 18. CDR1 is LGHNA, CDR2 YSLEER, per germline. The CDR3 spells CASSPYRAASGDSYNEQFF. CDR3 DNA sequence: TGCGCCAGCAGTCCCTATCGGGCCGCTAGCGGAGATTCCTACAATGAGCAGTTCTTC.

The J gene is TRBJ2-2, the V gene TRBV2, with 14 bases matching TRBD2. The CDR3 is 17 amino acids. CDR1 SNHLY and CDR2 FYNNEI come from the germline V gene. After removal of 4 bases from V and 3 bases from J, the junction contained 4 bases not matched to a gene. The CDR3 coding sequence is TGTGCCAGCAGTGGACTAGCGGGAGGGTACGACACCGGGGAGCTGTTTTTT. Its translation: CASSGLAGGYDTGELFF.

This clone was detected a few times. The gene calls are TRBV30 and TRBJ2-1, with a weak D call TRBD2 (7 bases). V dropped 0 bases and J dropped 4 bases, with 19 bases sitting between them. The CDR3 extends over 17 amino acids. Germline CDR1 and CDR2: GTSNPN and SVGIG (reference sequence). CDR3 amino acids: CAWSVRGRVSLYNEQFF. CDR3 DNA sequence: TGTGCCTGGAGTGTAAGGGGGAGGGTGTCTCTTTACAATGAGCAGTTCTTC.

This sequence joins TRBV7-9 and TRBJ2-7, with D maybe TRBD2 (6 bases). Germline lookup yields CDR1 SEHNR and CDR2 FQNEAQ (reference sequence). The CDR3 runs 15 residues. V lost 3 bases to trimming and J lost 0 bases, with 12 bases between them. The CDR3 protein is CASSLGGLISYEQYF. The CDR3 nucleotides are TGTGCCAGCAGCTTGGGGGGACTGATCTCCTACGAGCAGTACTTC.

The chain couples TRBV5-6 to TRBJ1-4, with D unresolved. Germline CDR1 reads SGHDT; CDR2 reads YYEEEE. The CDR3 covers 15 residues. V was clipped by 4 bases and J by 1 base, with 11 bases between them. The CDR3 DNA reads TGTGCCAGCAGCCTCGTAGGAGAAACTAATGAAAAACTGTTTTTT. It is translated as CASSLVGETNEKLFF.